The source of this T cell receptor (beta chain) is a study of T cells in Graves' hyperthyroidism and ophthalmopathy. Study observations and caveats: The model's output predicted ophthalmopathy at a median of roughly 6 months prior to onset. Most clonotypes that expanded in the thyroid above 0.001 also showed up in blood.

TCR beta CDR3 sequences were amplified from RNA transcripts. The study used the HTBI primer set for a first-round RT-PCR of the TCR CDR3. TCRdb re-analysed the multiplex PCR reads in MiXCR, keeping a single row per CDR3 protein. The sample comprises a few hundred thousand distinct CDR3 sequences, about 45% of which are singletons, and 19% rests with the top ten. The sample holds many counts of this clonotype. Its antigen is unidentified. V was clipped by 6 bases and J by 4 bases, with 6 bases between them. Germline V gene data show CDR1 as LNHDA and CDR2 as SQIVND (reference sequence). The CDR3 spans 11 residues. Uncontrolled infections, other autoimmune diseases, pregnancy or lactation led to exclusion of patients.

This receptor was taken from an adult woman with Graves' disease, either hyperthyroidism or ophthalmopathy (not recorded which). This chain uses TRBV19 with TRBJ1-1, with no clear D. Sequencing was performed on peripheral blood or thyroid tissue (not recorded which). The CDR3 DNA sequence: TGTGCCAGTAGAGCGAGCACTGAAGCTTTCTTT. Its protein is CASRASTEAFF.